Listed below are T cell receptor beta chains from one sample, sequenced in a study of blood T cell repertoires in COVID-19. TCRdb's table, derived via immunoSEQ multiplex PCR, lists solely in-frame clones and lacks some. The repertoire has around 700,000 clones, 85% to 90% of them found once; the top ten carry about 0.24%. Sequenced input: peripheral blood. Receptors were obtained from a woman younger than 35 with acute or convalescent COVID-19. Each CDR3 is given without its conserved first and last residue. Part of the rows lack a size; the others show once, few, many or a class for expanded clones.

j_gene: TRBJ2-1; abundance: once; v_gene: TRBV7-2; CDR3aa: ASSPLSGGAFGNEQF
j_gene: TRBJ1-2; abundance: NA; v_gene: TRBV5-4; CDR3aa: ASSPGRRGARNYGYT
j_gene: TRBJ1-3; abundance: NA; v_gene: TRBV27; CDR3aa: ASSLLGSVGNTIY
j_gene: TRBJ2-7; abundance: NA; v_gene: TRBV27; CDR3aa: ASGFDRDSSSYEQY
j_gene: TRBJ1-1; abundance: NA; v_gene: TRBV9; CDR3aa: ASSVVSRDTEAF
j_gene: TRBJ2-1; abundance: NA; v_gene: TRBV9; CDR3aa: ASSLPTGGNEQF
j_gene: TRBJ2-7; abundance: few; v_gene: TRBV2; CDR3aa: ASSEALQSYEQY
j_gene: TRBJ1-5; abundance: NA; v_gene: TRBV19; CDR3aa: ASSAGTGKYQPQH
j_gene: TRBJ1-2; abundance: NA; v_gene: TRBV30; CDR3aa: AWSEGSGRGYT
j_gene: TRBJ1-2; abundance: once; v_gene: TRBV9; CDR3aa: ASSVESETSLNYGYT
j_gene: TRBJ1-2; abundance: NA; v_gene: TRBV21-1; CDR3aa: ASSKAGDRDWGGYT
j_gene: TRBJ2-3; abundance: NA; v_gene: TRBV6-5; CDR3aa: ASSRLYTDTQY
j_gene: TRBJ1-3; abundance: few; v_gene: TRBV10-3; CDR3aa: AIRDRAGSTGNTIY
j_gene: TRBJ1-1; abundance: once; v_gene: TRBV3-1/TRBV3-2; CDR3aa: ASSQGRGQNTEAF
j_gene: TRBJ2-7; abundance: NA; v_gene: TRBV27; CDR3aa: ASSLRVLGYEQY
j_gene: TRBJ1-1; abundance: NA; v_gene: TRBV20-1; CDR3aa: SARGRYEAF
j_gene: TRBJ1-2; abundance: NA; v_gene: TRBV30; CDR3aa: AWRPGGTLPYGYT
j_gene: TRBJ2-2; abundance: NA; v_gene: TRBV7-9; CDR3aa: ASSIRQGANTGELF
j_gene: TRBJ1-5; abundance: NA; v_gene: TRBV7-2; CDR3aa: ASSPSLQGAGQPQH
j_gene: TRBJ2-3; abundance: NA; v_gene: TRBV2; CDR3aa: ASSELSGGAPDTQY
j_gene: TRBJ2-1; abundance: few; v_gene: TRBV29-1; CDR3aa: SVEGGGLGEQF
j_gene: TRBJ2-7; abundance: once; v_gene: TRBV28; CDR3aa: ASRGQAYEQY
j_gene: TRBJ2-1; abundance: NA; v_gene: TRBV15; CDR3aa: ATSTGTSYPNEQF
j_gene: TRBJ1-4; abundance: NA; v_gene: TRBV4-1; CDR3aa: ASSQDHGVLGGNEKLF
j_gene: TRBJ2-2; abundance: once; v_gene: TRBV7-6; CDR3aa: ASSHKFSNTGELF
j_gene: TRBJ2-7; abundance: NA; v_gene: TRBV9; CDR3aa: ASSVAGGRYEQY
j_gene: TRBJ2-7; abundance: NA; v_gene: TRBV24-1; CDR3aa: ATSDKGVGNYEQY
j_gene: TRBJ1-5; abundance: NA; v_gene: TRBV4-1; CDR3aa: ASSQEDRGGNQPQH
j_gene: TRBJ1-6; abundance: NA; v_gene: TRBV3-1/TRBV3-2; CDR3aa: ASSQTVLYNSPLH
j_gene: TRBJ1-5; abundance: NA; v_gene: TRBV15; CDR3aa: ATSFRTVVRHAPQH
j_gene: TRBJ1-1; abundance: NA; v_gene: TRBV28; CDR3aa: ASSSRTGGAPEAF
j_gene: TRBJ1-3; abundance: NA; v_gene: TRBV24-1; CDR3aa: ATSDCCSGNTIY
j_gene: TRBJ1-1; abundance: NA; v_gene: TRBV3-1/TRBV3-2; CDR3aa: ASSFGTGDTEAF
j_gene: TRBJ2-7; abundance: NA; v_gene: TRBV3-1/TRBV3-2; CDR3aa: ASSQTGRYYEQY